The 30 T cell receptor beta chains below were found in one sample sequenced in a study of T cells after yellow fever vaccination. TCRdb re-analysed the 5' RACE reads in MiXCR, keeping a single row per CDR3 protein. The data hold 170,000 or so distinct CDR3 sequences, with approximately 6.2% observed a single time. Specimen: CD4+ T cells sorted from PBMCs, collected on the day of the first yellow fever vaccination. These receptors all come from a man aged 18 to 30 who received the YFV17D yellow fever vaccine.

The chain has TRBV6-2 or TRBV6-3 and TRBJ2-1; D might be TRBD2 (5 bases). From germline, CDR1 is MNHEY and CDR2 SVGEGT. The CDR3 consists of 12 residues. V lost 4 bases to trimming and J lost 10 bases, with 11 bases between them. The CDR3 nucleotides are TGTGCCAGCAGTTGGCGGCCGGGGGAGCAGTTCTTC. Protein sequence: CASSWRPGEQFF.

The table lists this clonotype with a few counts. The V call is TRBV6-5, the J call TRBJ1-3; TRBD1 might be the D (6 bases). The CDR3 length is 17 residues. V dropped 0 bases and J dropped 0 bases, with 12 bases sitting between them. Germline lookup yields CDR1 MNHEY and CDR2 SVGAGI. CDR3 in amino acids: CASSYSGGGSSGNTIYF. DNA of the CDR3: TGTGCCAGCAGTTACTCGGGGGGCGGGAGCTCTGGAAACACCATATATTTT.

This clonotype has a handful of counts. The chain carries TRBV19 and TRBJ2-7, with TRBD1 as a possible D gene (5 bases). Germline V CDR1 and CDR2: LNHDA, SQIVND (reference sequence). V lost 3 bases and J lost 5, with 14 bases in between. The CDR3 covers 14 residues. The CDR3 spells CASSIQGGWNEQYF. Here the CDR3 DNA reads TGTGCCAGTAGTATCCAGGGTGGGTGGAACGAGCAGTACTTC.

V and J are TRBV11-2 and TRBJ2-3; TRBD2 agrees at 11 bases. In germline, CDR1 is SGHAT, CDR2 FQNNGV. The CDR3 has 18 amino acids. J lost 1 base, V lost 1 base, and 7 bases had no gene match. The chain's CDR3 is CASSLVGPSGGRTDTQYF. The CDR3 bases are TGTGCCAGCAGCTTAGTCGGCCCTAGCGGGGGGCGCACAGATACGCAGTATTTT.

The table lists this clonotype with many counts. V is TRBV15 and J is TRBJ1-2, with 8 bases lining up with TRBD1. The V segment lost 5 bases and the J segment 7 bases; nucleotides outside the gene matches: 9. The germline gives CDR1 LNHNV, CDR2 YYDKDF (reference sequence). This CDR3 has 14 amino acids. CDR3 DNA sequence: TGTGCCACCAGCCAGGGGGCAGATGCTTCTGGCTACACCTTC. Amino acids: CATSQGADASGYTF.

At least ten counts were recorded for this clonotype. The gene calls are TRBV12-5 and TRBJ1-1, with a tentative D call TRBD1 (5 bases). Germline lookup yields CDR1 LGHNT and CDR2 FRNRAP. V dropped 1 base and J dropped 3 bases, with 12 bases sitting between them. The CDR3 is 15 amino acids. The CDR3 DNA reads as TGTGCTAGTGGTTTGGCCCGGGGGGAAGACACTGAAGCTTTCTTT. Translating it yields CASGLARGEDTEAFF. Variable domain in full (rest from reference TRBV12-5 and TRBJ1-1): DARVTQTPRHKVTEMGQEVTMRCQPILGHNTVFWYRQTMMQGLELLAYFRNRAPLDDSGMPKDRFSAEMPDATLATLKIQPSEPRDSAVYFCASGLARGEDTEAFFGQGTRLTVV.

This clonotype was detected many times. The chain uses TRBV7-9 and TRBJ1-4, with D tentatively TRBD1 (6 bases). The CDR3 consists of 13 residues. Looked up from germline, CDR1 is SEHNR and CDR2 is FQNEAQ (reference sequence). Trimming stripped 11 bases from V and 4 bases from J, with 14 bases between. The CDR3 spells CAGKTGGNEKLFF. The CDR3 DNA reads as TGTGCCGGAAAGACAGGCGGTAATGAAAAACTGTTTTTT.

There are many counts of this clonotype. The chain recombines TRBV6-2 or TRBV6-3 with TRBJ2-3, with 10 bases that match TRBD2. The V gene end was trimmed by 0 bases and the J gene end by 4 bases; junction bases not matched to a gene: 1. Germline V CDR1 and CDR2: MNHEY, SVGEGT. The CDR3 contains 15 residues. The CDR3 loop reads CASSYSTSGADTQYF. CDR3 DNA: TGTGCCAGCAGTTACTCTACTAGCGGGGCAGATACGCAGTATTTT.

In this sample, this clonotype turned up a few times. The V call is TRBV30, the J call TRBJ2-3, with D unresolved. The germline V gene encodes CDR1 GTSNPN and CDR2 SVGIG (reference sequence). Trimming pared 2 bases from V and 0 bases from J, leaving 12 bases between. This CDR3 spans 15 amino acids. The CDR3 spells CAWSIQIISTDTQYF. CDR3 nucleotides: TGTGCCTGGAGTATTCAGATAATTAGCACAGATACGCAGTATTTT.

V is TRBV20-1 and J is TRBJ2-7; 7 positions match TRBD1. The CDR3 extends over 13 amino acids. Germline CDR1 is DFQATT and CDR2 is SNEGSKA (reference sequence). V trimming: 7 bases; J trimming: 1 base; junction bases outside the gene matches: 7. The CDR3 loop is CSVWDRVSYEQYF. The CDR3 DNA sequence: TGCAGTGTTTGGGACAGAGTTTCCTACGAGCAGTACTTC.

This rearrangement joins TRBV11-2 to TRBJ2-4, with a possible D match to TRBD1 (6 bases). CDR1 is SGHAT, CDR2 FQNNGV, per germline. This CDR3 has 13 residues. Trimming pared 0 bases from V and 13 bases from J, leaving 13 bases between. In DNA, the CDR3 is TGTGCCAGCAGCTTAGACCACCCAGGGGAGCAGTACTTC. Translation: CASSLDHPGEQYF.

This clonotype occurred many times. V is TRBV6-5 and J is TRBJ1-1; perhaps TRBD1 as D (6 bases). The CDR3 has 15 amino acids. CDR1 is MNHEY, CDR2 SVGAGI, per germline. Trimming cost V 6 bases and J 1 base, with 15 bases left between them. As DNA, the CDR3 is TGTGCCAGCAGCTCAAAGGGGGGCAAGAACACTGAAGCTTTCTTT. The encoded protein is CASSSKGGKNTEAFF.

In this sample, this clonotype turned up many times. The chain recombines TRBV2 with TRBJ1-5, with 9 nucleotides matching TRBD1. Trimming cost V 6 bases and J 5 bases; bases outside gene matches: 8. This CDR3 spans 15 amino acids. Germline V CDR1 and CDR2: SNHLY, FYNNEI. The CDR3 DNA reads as TGTGCCAGCAGCGAACAGGGGGCGCGTGATCAGCCCCAGCATTTT. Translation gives CASSEQGARDQPQHF. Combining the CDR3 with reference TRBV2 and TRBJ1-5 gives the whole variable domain EPEVTQTPSHQVTQMGQEVILRCVPISNHLYFYWYRQILGQKVEFLVSFYNNEISEKSEIFDDQFSVERPDGSNFTLKIRSTKLEDSAMYFCASSEQGARDQPQHFGDGTRLSIL.

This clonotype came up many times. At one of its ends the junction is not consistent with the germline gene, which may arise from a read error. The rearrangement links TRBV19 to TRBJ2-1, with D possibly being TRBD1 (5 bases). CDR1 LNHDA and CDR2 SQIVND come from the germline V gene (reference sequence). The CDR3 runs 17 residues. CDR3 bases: TGTGCCAGTAGCGGGTTTCTAGACAGAACCTCCAACAATGAGCAGTTCTTC. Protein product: CASSGFLDRTSNNEQFF. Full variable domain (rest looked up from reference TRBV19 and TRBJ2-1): DGGITQSPKYLFRKEGQNVTLSCEQNLNHDAMYWYRQDPGQGLRLIYYSQIVNDFQKGDIAEGYSVSREKKESFPLTVTSAQKNPTAFYLCASSGFLDRTSNNEQFFGPGTRLTVL.

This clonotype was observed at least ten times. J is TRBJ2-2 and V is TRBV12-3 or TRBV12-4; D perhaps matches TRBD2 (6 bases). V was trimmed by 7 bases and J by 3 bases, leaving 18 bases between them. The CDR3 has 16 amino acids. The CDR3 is CASTFPGGQHTGELFF. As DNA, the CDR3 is TGTGCCAGCACCTTCCCAGGAGGGCAGCACACCGGGGAGCTGTTTTTT.

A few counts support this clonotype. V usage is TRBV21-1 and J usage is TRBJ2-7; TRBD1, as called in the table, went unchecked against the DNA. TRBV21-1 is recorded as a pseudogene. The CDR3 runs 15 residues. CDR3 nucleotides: TGTGCCAGCCCAAACAGGGATTCCCCCTCCTACGAGCAGTACGTC. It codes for CASPNRDSPSYEQYV.

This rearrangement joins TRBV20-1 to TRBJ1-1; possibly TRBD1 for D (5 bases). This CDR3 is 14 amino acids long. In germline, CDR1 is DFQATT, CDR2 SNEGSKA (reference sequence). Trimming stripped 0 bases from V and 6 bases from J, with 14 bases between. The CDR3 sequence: CSARDLQGMAEAFF. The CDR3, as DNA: TGCAGTGCTAGAGATCTCCAGGGAATGGCTGAAGCTTTCTTT.

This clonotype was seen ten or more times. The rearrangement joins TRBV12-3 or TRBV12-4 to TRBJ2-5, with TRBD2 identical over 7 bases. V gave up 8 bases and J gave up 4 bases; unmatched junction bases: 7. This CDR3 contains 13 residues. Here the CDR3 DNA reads TGTGCCAGCCATGGAACGGGGGGAGAGACCCAGTACTTC. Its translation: CASHGTGGETQYF.

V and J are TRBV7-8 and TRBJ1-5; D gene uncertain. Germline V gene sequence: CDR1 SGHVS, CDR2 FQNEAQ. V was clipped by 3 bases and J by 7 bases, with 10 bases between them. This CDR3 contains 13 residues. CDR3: CASSFTDQQPQHF. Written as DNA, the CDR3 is TGTGCCAGCAGCTTTACAGACCAACAGCCCCAGCATTTT.

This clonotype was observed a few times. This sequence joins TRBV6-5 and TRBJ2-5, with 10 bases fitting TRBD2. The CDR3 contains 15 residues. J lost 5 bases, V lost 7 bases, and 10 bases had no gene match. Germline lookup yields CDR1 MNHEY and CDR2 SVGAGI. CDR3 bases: TGTGCCAGCACCCAGGGGCTAGCGGGGGTTGAGACCCAGTACTTC. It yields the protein CASTQGLAGVETQYF.

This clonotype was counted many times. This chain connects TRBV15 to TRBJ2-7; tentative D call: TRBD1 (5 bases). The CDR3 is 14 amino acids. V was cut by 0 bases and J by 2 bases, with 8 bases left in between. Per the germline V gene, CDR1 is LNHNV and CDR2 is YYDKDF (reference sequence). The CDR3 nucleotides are TGTGCCACCAGCAGAGACGCAGGGACCTACGAGCAGTACGTC. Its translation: CATSRDAGTYEQYV.

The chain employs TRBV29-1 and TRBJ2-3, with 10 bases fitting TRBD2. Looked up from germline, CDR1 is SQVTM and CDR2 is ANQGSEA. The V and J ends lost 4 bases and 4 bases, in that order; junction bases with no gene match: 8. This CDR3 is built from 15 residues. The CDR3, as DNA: TGCAGCGTTGCGGGGACTAGCGAGAACCCAGATACGCAGTATTTT. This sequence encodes CSVAGTSENPDTQYF.

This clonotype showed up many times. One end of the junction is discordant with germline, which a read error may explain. CDR3 residues: CAISDPKTGLSHNEQFF. DNA of the CDR3: TGTGCCATCAGTGACCCGAAGACAGGGCTCTCCCACAATGAGCAGTTCTTC. The V and J genes are TRBV10-3 and TRBJ2-1, with 7 bases matching TRBD1. The germline V gene encodes CDR1 ENHRY and CDR2 SYGVKD. The CDR3 sequence is 17 residues long.

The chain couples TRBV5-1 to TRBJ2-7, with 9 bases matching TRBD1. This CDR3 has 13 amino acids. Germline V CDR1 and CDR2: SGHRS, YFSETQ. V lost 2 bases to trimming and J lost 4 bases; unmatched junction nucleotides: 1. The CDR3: CASSFGTGYEQYV. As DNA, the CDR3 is TGCGCCAGCAGCTTCGGGACAGGGTACGAGCAGTACGTC.

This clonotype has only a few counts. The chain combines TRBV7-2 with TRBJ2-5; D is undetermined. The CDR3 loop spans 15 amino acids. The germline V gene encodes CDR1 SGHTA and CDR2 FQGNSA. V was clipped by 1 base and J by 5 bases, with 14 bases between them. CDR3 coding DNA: TGTGCCAGCAGCTTAGGGAACCGGGCGGTCGAGACCCAGTACTTC. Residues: CASSLGNRAVETQYF.

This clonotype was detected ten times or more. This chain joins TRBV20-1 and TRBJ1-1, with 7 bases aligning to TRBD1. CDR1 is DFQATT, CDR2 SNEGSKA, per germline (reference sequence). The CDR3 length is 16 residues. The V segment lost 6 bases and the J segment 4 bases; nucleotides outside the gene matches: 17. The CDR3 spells CSAKLTGDGCCTEAFF. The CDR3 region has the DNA TGCAGTGCAAAACTTACAGGGGACGGTTGCTGCACTGAAGCTTTCTTT.

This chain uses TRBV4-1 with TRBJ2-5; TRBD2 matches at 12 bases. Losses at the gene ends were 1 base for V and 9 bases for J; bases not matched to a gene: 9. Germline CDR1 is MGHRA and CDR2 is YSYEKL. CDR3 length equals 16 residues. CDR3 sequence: CASSQALGLAGPPQYF. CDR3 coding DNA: TGCGCCAGCAGCCAAGCCCTAGGACTAGCGGGACCTCCCCAGTACTTC.

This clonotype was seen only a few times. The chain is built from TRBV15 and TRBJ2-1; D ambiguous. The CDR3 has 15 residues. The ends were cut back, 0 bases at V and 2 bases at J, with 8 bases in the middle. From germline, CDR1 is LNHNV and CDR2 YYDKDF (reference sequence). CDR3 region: CATSRDTGAYNEQFF. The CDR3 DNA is TGTGCCACCAGCAGAGATACTGGAGCCTACAATGAGCAGTTCTTC.

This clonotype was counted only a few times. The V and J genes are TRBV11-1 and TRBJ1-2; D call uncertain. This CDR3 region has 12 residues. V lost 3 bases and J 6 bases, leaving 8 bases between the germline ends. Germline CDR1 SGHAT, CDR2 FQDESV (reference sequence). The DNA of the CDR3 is TGTGCCAGCAGCTTCCGAGGGAATGGCTACACCTTC. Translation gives CASSFRGNGYTF.

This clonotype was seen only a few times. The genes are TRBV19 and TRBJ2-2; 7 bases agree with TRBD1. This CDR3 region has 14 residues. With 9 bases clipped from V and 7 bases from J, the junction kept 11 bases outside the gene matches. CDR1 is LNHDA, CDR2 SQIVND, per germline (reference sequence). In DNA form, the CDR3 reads TGTGCCAGCCGTCCTACAGGGGTTGGCGGGGAGCTGTTTTTT. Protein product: CASRPTGVGGELFF.